Shown below are 9 T cell receptor beta chains from a single sample sequenced in a study of identical twins. TCRdb analysed the 5' RACE reads with MiXCR anew, one entry per CDR3 protein. The data show some 790,000 distinct CDR3 sequences, roughly 18% seen once. The data were also submitted as part of a second study, on T cells expressing NK-cell markers.

The specimen was PBMCs. These receptors were collected from a woman aged 18 to 35 in good health.

This clonotype has a handful of counts. The J gene is TRBJ2-1, the V gene TRBV12-3 or TRBV12-4; TRBD2 matches 12 bases. CDR3 size: 17 residues. V was pared by 4 bases and J by 0 bases, with 4 bases of the junction left unmatched. The CDR3 DNA is TGTGCCAGCAGTTCAGGACTAGCGGGGATCTCCTACAATGAGCAGTTCTTC. Protein product: CASSSGLAGISYNEQFF.

At least ten counts were recorded for this clonotype. The rearrangement uses TRBV6-1 and TRBJ1-2, with 10 nucleotides matching TRBD1. Germline CDR1 is MNHNS and CDR2 is SASEGT. The ends lost 5 bases at V and 6 bases at J; junction bases unmatched: 3. The CDR3 is 13 amino acids. The CDR3 spells CASSPGTGDGYTF. CDR3 in DNA: TGTGCCAGCAGTCCCGGGACAGGGGATGGCTACACCTTC.

This clonotype was seen a few times. The chain has TRBV12-3 or TRBV12-4 and TRBJ2-4; a weak D match, TRBD1 (6 bases). Between the trimmed V and J ends, which lost 6 bases and 0 bases, there was a span of 18 bases. This CDR3 is built from 17 residues. CDR3 bases: TGTGCCAGCAGACCCTCAATCACAGGGTTAGCCAAAAACATTCAGTACTTC. It codes for CASRPSITGLAKNIQYF.

This chain joins TRBV3-1 and TRBJ2-1; 8 bases align to TRBD2. The CDR3 totals 16 residues. Germline V gene lookup returns CDR1 LGHDT and CDR2 YNNKEL (reference sequence). The trim removed 1 base at V and 7 bases at J, leaving 9 bases unmatched. CDR3 residues: CASSQVGREAGNEQFF. CDR3 sequence (DNA): TGTGCCAGCAGCCAAGTGGGGCGGGAGGCCGGGAATGAGCAGTTCTTC.

This clonotype was observed a handful of times. V is TRBV7-9 and J is TRBJ1-1; D remains unclear. The V end lost 4 bases, the J end lost 7 bases, and 10 bases lay between the germline ends. Germline V gives CDR1 SEHNR, CDR2 FQNEAQ (reference sequence). The CDR3 loop spans 12 amino acids. The CDR3 loop reads CASSWNPVEAFF. CDR3 sequence (DNA): TGTGCCAGCAGCTGGAACCCCGTTGAAGCTTTCTTT.

The chain recombines TRBV7-9 with TRBJ2-3, with a weak D call TRBD2 (6 bases). Per germline, CDR1 SEHNR and CDR2 FQNEAQ (reference sequence). This CDR3 is 13 amino acids long. V was shortened by 5 bases and J by 4 bases, with 10 bases between the two germline ends. CDR3 sequence: CASSVLASDTQYF. Written as DNA, the CDR3 is TGTGCCAGCAGCGTCCTAGCGTCAGATACGCAGTATTTT.

This clonotype appeared a few times. CDR3 nucleotide sequence: TGCAGCGTTATCCTGACAGGGGGGTGGTACGAGCAGTACTTC. Its protein is CSVILTGGWYEQYF. The gene calls are TRBV29-1 and TRBJ2-7; 9 positions match TRBD1. CDR3 length: 14 residues. Germline CDR1 reads SQVTM; CDR2 reads ANQGSEA. The trim removed 5 bases at V and 4 bases at J, leaving 9 bases unmatched.

This clonotype appeared a few times. V usage is TRBV12-3 or TRBV12-4 and J usage is TRBJ2-7; no firm D call. V was pared by 8 bases and J by 4 bases, with 12 bases between. This CDR3 has 12 amino acids. CDR3 in amino acids: CASGLSPYEQYF. The CDR3 bases are TGTGCCAGCGGCTTGAGTCCGTACGAGCAGTACTTC.

This rearrangement joins TRBV29-1 to TRBJ2-5; 8 positions match TRBD2. In germline, CDR1 is SQVTM, CDR2 ANQGSEA. The CDR3 loop spans 17 amino acids. The trim removed 0 bases at V and 2 bases at J, leaving 11 bases unmatched. Here the CDR3 reads CSVEDPRTSWHQETQYF. CDR3 sequence (DNA): TGCAGCGTTGAAGATCCCAGGACTAGCTGGCATCAAGAGACCCAGTACTTC.